This entry features one T cell receptor beta chain sequence. Its cognate antigen is unknown. Germline V gene lookup returns CDR1 KGHSH and CDR2 LQKENI. CDR3 size: 12 residues. Trimming took 5 bases from V and 6 from J, leaving 7 bases between them. The entry originates in a study of lymphopenia after photon versus proton radiotherapy. Study-level points and caveats: Post-nadir diversity loss with photons came from oligoclonal expansion, particularly CD8+ Temra cells.

Sequencing was performed with immunoSEQ multiplex PCR; in TCRdb, only in-frame clones are kept and a portion is missing. In the table there are around 150,000 clones, about nine tenths of which are singletons. This sequence originates from a man over 45 with gastric cancer. This material consisted of peripheral blood, taken from a patient treated with photon-based radiotherapy. V is TRBV18 and J is TRBJ2-2, with D possibly TRBD1 on 5 matching bases. The DNA for the CDR3 is TGTGCCAGCTCAGGGGCGGCCGGGGAGCTGTTTTTT. Translating gives CASSGAAGELFF.